This T cell receptor (beta chain) originates from a study of T cell responses to AZD1222 COVID-19 vaccine. Whole-study results and caveats: Baseline serostatus was positive in only a handful of AZD1222 recipients. The donor cohort was predominantly white British with a female majority, and clonal diversity may have been underestimated.

Some clones are missing from TCRdb's copy, which holds only in-frame ones; the method was immunoSEQ multiplex PCR. The sample lists about 150,000 clones; 80% to 90% were seen once. Details on this clone: Its matching antigen is unknown.

The V segment lost 7 bases and the J segment 7 bases; nucleotides outside the gene matches: 6. The CDR3 spans 12 residues. CDR1 is MNHEY and CDR2 is SMNVEV in the germline V gene (reference sequence). The J gene is TRBJ2-7, the V gene TRBV27; 8 positions match TRBD2. The receptor's source is an adult who had recovered from COVID-19. This sample comprised peripheral blood, obtained after recovery from COVID-19. The CDR3 DNA follows: TGTGCCAGCACCCACCGGGGGGGGGAGCAGTACTTC. Protein product: CASTHRGGEQYF.